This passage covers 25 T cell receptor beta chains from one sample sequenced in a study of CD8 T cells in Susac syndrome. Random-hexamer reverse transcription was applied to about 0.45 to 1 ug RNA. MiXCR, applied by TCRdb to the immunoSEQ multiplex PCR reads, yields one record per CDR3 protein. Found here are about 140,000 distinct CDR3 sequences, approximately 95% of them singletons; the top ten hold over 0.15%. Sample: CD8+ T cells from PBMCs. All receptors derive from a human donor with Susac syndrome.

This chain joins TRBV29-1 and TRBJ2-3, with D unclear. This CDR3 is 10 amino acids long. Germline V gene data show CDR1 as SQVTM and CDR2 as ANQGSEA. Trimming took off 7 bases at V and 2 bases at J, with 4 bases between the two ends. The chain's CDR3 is CSGFTDTQYF. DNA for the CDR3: TGCAGCGGGTTCACAGATACGCAGTATTTT.

CDR3 amino acids: CASSYGPPGDDTQYF. CDR3 DNA: TGTGCCAGCAGTTACGGCCCCCCCGGGGATGATACGCAGTATTTT. This chain connects TRBV6-5 to TRBJ2-3, with TRBD2 as a possible D gene (5 bases). Trimming took 2 bases from V and 6 from J, leaving 15 bases between them. CDR3 length: 15 residues. CDR1 MNHEY and CDR2 SVGAGI come from the germline V gene.

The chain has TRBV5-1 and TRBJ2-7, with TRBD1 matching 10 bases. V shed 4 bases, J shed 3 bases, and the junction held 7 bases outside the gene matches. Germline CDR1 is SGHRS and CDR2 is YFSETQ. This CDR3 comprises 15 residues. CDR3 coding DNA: TGCGCCAGCAGCGACGGGACAGGGGATGGCTACGAGCAGTACTTC. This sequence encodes CASSDGTGDGYEQYF.

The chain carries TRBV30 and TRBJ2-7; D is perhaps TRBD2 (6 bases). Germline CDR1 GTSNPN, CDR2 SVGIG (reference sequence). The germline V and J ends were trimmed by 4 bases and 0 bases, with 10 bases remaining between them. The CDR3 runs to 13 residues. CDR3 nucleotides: TGTGCCTGGACGTTGCGGGGCTCCTACGAGCAGTACTTC. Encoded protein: CAWTLRGSYEQYF.

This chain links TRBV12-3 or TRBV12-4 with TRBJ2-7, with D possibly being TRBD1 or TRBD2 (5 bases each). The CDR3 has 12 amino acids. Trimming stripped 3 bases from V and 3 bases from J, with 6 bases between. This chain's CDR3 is CASSFGGYEQYF. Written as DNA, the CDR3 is TGTGCCAGCAGTTTTGGGGGCTACGAGCAGTACTTC.

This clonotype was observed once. The CDR3 loop is CASSLIGQHTDTQYF. The CDR3 coding sequence is TGTGCCAGCAGCTTAATTGGACAGCACACAGATACGCAGTATTTT. The chain employs TRBV7-3 and TRBJ2-3; a possible D gene is TRBD1 (6 bases). V was shortened by 1 base and J by 2 bases, with 10 bases between the two germline ends. Germline assignment: CDR1 SGHTA and CDR2 FQGTGA. There are 15 residues in the CDR3.

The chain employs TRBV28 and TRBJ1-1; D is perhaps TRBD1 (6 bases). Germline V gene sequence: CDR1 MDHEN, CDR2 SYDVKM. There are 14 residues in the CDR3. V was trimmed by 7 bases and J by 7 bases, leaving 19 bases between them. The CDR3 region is CASMGHPDRGEAFF. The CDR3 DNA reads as TGTGCCAGCATGGGACACCCGGACCGAGGTGAAGCTTTCTTT.

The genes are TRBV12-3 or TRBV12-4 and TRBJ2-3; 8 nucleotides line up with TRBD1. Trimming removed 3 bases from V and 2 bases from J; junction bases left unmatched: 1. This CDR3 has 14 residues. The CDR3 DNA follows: TGTGCCAGCAGTTTGACAGGGGTCACAGATACGCAGTATTTT. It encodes CASSLTGVTDTQYF.

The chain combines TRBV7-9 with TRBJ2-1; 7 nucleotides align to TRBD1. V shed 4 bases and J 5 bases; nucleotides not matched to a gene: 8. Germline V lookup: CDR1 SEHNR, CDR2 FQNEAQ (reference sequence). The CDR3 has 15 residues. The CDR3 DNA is TGTGCCAGCAGCTCCGAACGGGGACAGAACAATGAGCAGTTCTTC. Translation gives CASSSERGQNNEQFF.

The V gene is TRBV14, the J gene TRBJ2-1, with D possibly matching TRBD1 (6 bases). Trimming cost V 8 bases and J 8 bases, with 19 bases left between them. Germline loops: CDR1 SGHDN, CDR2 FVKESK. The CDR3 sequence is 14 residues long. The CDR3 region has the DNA TGTGCCAGCTCTTCAGTTAGCAGGGGCCATGAGCAGTTCTTC. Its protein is CASSSVSRGHEQFF.

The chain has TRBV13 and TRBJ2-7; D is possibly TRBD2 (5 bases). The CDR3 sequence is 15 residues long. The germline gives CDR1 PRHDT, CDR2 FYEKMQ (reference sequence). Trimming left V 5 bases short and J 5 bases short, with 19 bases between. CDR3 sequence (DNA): TGTGCCAGCAGCCCAGTAGCGACGGGTAATGACGAGCAGTACTTC. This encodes CASSPVATGNDEQYF.

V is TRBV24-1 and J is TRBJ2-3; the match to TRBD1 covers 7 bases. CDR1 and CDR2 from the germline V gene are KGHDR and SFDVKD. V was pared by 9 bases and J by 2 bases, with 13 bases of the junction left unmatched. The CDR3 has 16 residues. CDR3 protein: CATAGIDRALTDTQYF. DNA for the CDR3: TGTGCCACCGCCGGGATCGACAGGGCCCTCACAGATACGCAGTATTTT.

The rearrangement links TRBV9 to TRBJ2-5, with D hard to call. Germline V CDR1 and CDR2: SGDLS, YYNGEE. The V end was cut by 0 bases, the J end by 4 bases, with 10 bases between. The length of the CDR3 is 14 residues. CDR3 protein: CASSVAGSAETQYF. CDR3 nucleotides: TGTGCCAGCAGCGTAGCCGGATCGGCAGAGACCCAGTACTTC.

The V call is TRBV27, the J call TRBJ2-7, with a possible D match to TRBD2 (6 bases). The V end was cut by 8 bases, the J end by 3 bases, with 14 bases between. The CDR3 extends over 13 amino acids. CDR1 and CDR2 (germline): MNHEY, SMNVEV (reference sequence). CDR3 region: CASGSGVYYEQYF. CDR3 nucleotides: TGTGCCAGCGGATCGGGAGTGTACTACGAGCAGTACTTC.

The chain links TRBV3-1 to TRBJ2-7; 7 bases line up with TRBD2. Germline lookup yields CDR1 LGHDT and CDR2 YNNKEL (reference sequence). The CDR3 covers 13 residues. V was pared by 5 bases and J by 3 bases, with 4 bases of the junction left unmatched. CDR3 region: CASSGLELYEQYF. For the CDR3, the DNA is TGTGCCAGCAGCGGACTAGAACTCTACGAGCAGTACTTC.

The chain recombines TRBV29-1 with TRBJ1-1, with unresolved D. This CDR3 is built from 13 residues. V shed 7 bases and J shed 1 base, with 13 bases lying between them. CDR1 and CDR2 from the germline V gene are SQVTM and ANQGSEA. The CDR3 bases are TGCAGCGCCTATGGGGAGGAGAACACTGAAGCTTTCTTT. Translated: CSAYGEENTEAFF.

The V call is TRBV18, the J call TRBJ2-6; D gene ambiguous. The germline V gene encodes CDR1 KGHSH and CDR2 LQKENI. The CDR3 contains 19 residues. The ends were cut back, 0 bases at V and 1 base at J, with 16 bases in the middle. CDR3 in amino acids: CASSPPRRYSPSGANVLTF. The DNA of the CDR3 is TGTGCCAGCTCACCACCCAGACGATACTCACCTTCTGGGGCCAACGTCCTGACTTTC.

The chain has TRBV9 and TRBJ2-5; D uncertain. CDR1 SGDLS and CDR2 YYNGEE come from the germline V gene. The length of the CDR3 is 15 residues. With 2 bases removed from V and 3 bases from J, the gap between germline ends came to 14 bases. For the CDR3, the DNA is TGTGCCAGCAGCGTCGACGGAACCCCCGAAGAGACCCAGTACTTC. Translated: CASSVDGTPEETQYF.

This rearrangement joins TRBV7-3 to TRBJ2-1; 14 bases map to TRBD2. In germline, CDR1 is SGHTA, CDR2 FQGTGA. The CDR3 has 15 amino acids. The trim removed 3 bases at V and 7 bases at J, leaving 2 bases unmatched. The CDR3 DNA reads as TGTGCCAGCAGCTTCGGGACTAGCGGGGGAAATGAGCAGTTCTTC. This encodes CASSFGTSGGNEQFF.

CDR3 protein: CASSPKGSGSVYEQYF. The CDR3 DNA sequence: TGTGCCAGCTCCCCGAAAGGAAGCGGGAGTGTTTACGAGCAGTACTTC. This chain connects TRBV27 to TRBJ2-7; TRBD2 matches 8 bases. The ends lost 8 bases at V and 4 bases at J; junction bases unmatched: 16. Per the germline V gene, CDR1 is MNHEY and CDR2 is SMNVEV (reference sequence). The CDR3 totals 16 residues.

CDR3 sequence reads: CASSGRYREETQYF. CDR3 bases: TGTGCCAGCAGCGGTCGGTACAGGGAAGAGACCCAGTACTTC. The V call is TRBV9, the J call TRBJ2-5; D is perhaps TRBD1 (6 bases). Germline loops: CDR1 SGDLS, CDR2 YYNGEE. V was trimmed by 3 bases and J by 3 bases, leaving 12 bases between them. This CDR3 is built from 14 residues.

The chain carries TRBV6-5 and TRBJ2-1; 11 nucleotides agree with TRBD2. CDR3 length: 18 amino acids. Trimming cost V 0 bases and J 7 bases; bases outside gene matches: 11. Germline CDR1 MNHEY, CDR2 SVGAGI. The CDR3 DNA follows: TGTGCCAGCAGTTACTCGAGAACTAGCGGGAGCCCGGGGAATGAGCAGTTCTTC. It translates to CASSYSRTSGSPGNEQFF.

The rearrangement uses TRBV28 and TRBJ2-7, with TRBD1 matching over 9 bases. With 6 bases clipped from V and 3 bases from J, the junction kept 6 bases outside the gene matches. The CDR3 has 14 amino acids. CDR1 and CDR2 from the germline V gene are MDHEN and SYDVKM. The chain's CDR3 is CASSVGQGFYEQYF. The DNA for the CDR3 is TGTGCCAGCAGCGTGGGACAGGGATTCTACGAGCAGTACTTC.

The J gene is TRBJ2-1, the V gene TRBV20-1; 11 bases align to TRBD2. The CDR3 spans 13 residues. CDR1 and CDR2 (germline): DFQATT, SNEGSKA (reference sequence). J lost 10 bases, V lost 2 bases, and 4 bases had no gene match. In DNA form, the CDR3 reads TGCAGTGCTAGACCCCTAGCGGGAGGCGAGCAGTTCTTC. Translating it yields CSARPLAGGEQFF.

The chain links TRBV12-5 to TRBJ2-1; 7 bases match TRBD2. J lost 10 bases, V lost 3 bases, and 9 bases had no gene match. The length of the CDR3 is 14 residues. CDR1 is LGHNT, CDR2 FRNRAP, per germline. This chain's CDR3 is CASGFAGDPKEQFF. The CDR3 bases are TGTGCTAGTGGTTTTGCGGGAGACCCGAAGGAGCAGTTCTTC. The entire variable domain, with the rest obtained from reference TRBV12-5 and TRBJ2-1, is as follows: DARVTQTPRHKVTEMGQEVTMRCQPILGHNTVFWYRQTMMQGLELLAYFRNRAPLDDSGMPKDRFSAEMPDATLATLKIQPSEPRDSAVYFCASGFAGDPKEQFFGPGTRLTVL.